The text below deals with one TCR beta chain. This clonotype was seen a handful of times. What antigen it recognizes has not been identified. Base qualities are not provided; no much larger clone lies one nucleotide away. Library generation was performed with RT-PCR. Sequencer: NextSeq 550. TCRdb took the public reads, trimmed them with fastp at Q25, ran MiXCR for clone calling and kept in-frame beta chains. Every entry covers one CDR3 protein and lists the most common genes and DNA from its rows. The sample table holds about 100,000 distinct CDR3 sequences, of which approximately 40% were seen once. The ten largest clones take up more than 25% of the sample. The sample originates from a study of patients and donors after allogeneic stem cell transplantation (dated by TCRdb to the early 2020s). Spanning cysteine to phenylalanine, the CDR3 consists of 16 amino acids. The retained sequence is limited to the CDR3, 48 bases, with the frame set at the first base. Between the V and J ends, shortened by 6 bases and 0 bases respectively, the junction contains 17 bases. From a lookup of the germline V gene, CDR1 and CDR2 are MDHEN and SYDVKM.

The sequence came from a human donor who was either an allogeneic HSCT recipient or a stem cell or donor lymphocyte infusion donor (not recorded which). It is not recorded whose cells these are; they may come from a transplant donor. Sequences were obtained from blood, either unsorted or a sorted T cell fraction (not recorded which). The chain links TRBV28 with TRBJ1-2, with TRBD1 perhaps the D gene, on 5 matching bases. The sequence in DNA is TGTGCCAGCAGCTTGGTGGGGAAGACAGCTAACTATGGCTACACCTTC. The resulting protein is CASSLVGKTANYGYTF.